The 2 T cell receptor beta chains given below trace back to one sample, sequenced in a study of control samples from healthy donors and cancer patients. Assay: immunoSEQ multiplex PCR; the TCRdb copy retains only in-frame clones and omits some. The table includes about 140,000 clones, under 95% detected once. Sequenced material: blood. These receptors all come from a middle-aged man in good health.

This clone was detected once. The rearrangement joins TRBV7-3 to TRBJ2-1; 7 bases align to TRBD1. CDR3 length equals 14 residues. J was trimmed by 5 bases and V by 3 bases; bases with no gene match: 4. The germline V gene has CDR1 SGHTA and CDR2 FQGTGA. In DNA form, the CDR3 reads TGTGCCAGCAGCTTGAGACAGGGTGACAATGAGCAGTTCTTC. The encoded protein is CASSLRQGDNEQFF.

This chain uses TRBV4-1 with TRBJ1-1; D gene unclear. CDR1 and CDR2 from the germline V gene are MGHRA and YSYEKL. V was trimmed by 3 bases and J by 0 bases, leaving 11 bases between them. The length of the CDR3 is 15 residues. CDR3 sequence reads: CASSHSPLMNTEAFF. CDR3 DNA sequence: TGCGCCAGCAGCCATTCCCCGCTGATGAACACTGAAGCTTTCTTT.